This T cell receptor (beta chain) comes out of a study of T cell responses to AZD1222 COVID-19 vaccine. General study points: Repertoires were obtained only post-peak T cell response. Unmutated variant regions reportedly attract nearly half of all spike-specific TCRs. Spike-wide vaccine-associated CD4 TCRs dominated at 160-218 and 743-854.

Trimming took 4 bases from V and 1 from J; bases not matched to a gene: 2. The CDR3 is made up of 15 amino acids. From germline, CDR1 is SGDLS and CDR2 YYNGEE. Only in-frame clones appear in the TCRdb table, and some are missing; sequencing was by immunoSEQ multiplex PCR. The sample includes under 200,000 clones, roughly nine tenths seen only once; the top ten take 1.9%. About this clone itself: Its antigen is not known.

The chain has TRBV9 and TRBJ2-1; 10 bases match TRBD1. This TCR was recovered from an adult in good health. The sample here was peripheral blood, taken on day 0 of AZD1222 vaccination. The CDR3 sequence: CASSTGQGSYNEQFF. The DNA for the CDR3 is TGTGCCAGCAGCACGGGACAGGGGTCCTACAATGAGCAGTTCTTC.